The present T cell receptor (beta chain) was sequenced within a study of blood T cells in healthy people across ages. Worth noting for this clonotype: Its antigen remains unidentified.

Regarding the study as a whole: Strong correlation was found linking TCR beta diversity to naive T cell percentage. In long-lived donors, naive CD4+ cell counts and diversity exceeded those of aged donors. There was no known CMV status for donors, so expanded clonotype changes were possibly confounded.

CDR1 MNHNY and CDR2 SVGAGI come from the germline V gene (reference sequence). The CDR3 spans 15 residues. A J-beta primer mix and a sample-barcoded 5' primer were used in a second PCR of about 7 to 11 cycles. Tagging of each cDNA molecule was performed by a template-switch adaptor with 12 random nucleotides. TCRdb independently ran MiXCR on the 5' RACE reads; one entry per CDR3 protein. The table has about 1.5 million distinct CDR3 sequences, 35% to 45% seen once. The receptor was derived from a woman between 18 and 29 years old in good health. The source material was blood. The V and J genes are TRBV6-6 and TRBJ2-1; D ambiguous. The better agreement between TRBJ2-7 and the DNA end casts doubt on the J call. CDR3 nucleotides: TGTGCCAGCAGTACTCACGGTAGCTCCTACAATGAGCAGTACTTC. It codes for CASSTHGSSYNEQYF.